This T cell receptor beta chain comes out of a study of beta chain features in type 1 diabetes. This CDR3 has 12 residues. Looked up from germline, CDR1 is MDHEN and CDR2 is SYDVKM. With 5 bases removed from V and 1 base from J, the gap between germline ends came to 5 bases. Expressed TCRB transcripts were sequenced after all isolated RNA was converted to cDNA. Some clones are missing from TCRdb's copy, which holds only in-frame ones; the method was immunoSEQ multiplex PCR. The repertoire includes 160,000 or so clones, about 8.1% of them detected once, and more than 0.5% sits in the top ten. Findings of the study overall: Type 1 diabetes patients had moderately but significantly shorter TCRB CDR3s in all four CD4+ subsets.

Central memory, naive, regulatory and stem cell-like memory CD4+ cells were sorted by CD45RO/CCR7/CD25/CD127/CD95/CD27. The table lists this clone with a few counts. Its antigen is not known. The sequenced material came from central memory CD4+ T cells from blood. This receptor was taken from a woman in her late teens or twenties with type 1 diabetes. J is TRBJ2-5 and V is TRBV28; D gene ambiguous. The CDR3 region has the DNA TGTGCCAGCAGTACAATCCAAGAGACCCAGTACTTC. This encodes CASSTIQETQYF.